This T cell receptor beta chain was profiled in a study of cytomegalovirus exposure and HLA in healthy donors (dated by TCRdb to the late 2010s). About the full investigation: An earlier analysis of approximately 640 of the donors reported 250 to 350 Gb of sequence data and more than 90 million unique TCR beta sequences from roughly 200 million T cells. The study aimed to test whether cataloging public T cell receptors could reveal signatures of past pathogen exposure. To decide whether each TCR beta V gene segment behaved as functional or pseudogenic, an earlier analysis of over 500 of the donors relied on high-throughput TCR beta sequencing. Among about 370 genotyped donors of the cohort, an average of around 220,000 unique TCR beta nucleotide sequences was sequenced per donor, of which approximately 19% were non-productive. Roughly 310 gigabases of sequencing data and some 85 million unique TCR sequences were included in an early release covering several hundred HLA-typed donors. Using immunosequencing, the study profiled T cell repertoires from 640 or so subjects and related those repertoires to cytomegalovirus serostatus. The later analysis used no new phenotypic data to find candidate immune exposures, relying instead on TCR beta sequences and their occurrence across donors. Every discovery cohort repertoire had been produced on one sequencing platform. The number of donors typed differed by locus, with roughly 629-640 for A, B, C, DRB1 and DQB1, roughly 520 for DQA1, 606 for DPA1, and 400 to 490 for DPB1. Alongside the repertoire data, information on donor age, sex, ethnicity and CMV serostatus was compiled. A few DR-DQ haplotypes were handled as single units for association and clustering because linkage in the cohort was strong. A later genetic analysis took genome-wide SNP genotypes for about 55% of the 666 donors and used that subset as a discovery cohort. Along with the approximately 700-subject first cohort, a separate validation cohort of more than 90 different subjects was used. In a later analysis, previously published TCR beta repertoires from about 670 donors were re-analyzed and high-resolution HLA genotyping was added so that TCR occurrence patterns could be studied. Of the 300 to 450 genotyped donors, roughly 80% fell in the genetic ancestry cluster associated with self-reported Caucasian donors. HLA typing covered class I and class II loci at four-digit resolution. To predict cytomegalovirus infection status, the study brought together high-throughput TCR immunosequencing, statistical association of individual TCRs with disease status, and machine learning. Broad study findings and their caveats: Because HLA typing was missing for some donors at each locus, association tests included only the typed subset. The cohort was sequenced for TCR beta chains only, and without alpha or paired-chain data the features that could be detected were limited. Cytomegalovirus status was reported to be diagnosed by the classifier with high specificity and sensitivity in both the original and validation cohorts. V-gene and J-gene trimming of TCR beta chains was associated with a missense DCLRE1C variant in a later genetic analysis, and the association was replicated in an independent cohort. Several of the top co-occurrence clusters appeared to be linked to parvovirus B19, influenza, CMV and Epstein-Barr virus, according to a later analysis. Correlated functional status among segregating V segments might be attributable to linkage disequilibrium, but an unknown experimental factor could not be ruled out. In a later analysis, HLA-associated TCR beta chains showed more clonal expansion and lower generation probabilities than non-associated chains that were equally common. According to the authors, the approach could potentially be generalized to other disease states and immunological phenotypes. When HLA alleles, especially DR and DQ, strongly co-occurred, attributing TCR associations to individual alleles was difficult. A later analysis found that most CMV-associated TCR beta chains appeared HLA-restricted, with HLA associations seemingly driven largely by CMV exposure. Three of the identified cytomegalovirus-associated TCR beta chains were confirmed in vitro to be specific for cytomegalovirus antigens. In an earlier analysis of fewer than 750 of the donors, most TCR beta V segments were observed in productive rearrangements about 87% or about 30% of the time, broadly matching IMGT annotations. A further reported finding was that TCR beta sequences accurately predicted the HLA-A and HLA-B alleles for most subjects in the first cohort. While some public TCRs were present in many individuals, most TCR sequences turned up only very rarely across donors. Specific HLA alleles were associated with 16,951 TCR beta sequences at a false discovery rate of 0.05 in a later analysis. Some IMGT-functional V segments, including TRBV6-2 and TRBV6-3, could not be told apart with the 87-base-pair reads, so those segments were excluded. The earlier analysis of almost 600 of the donors excluded over 15 rarely observed V segments, including chromosome 9 orphons, because counts were too low. Immune exposure information for the cohort was limited to CMV serostatus. The presence/absence analyses assumed that sequencing depth was roughly uniform across donors, and that assumption may not be true. According to a later analysis, TCR association rates differed among HLA loci, with DRB1 alleles showing the most associated TCRs and HLA-C alleles showing the fewest. A later genetic analysis reported fewer N-insertions in productive TCRs among donors in an Asian-associated ancestry cluster than the roughly 690-donor mean. A total of about 150 TCR beta chains were listed by the study as associated with cytomegalovirus. A group of highly shared sequence variants was considered likely to be a technical artifact of the sequencing pipeline.

Note on this clone: Its binding antigen is unknown. Base qualities were left out, and no much larger clone turns up one base away.

The library was built by means of the immunoSEQ multiplex PCR assay. For the multiplex PCR, a mixture combining 60 forward primers for TCR Vbeta segments and 13 reverse primers for TCR Jbeta segments was used. A multiplex PCR assay on genomic DNA amplified the CDR3 region of rearranged TCR beta genes. The amplified TCR beta libraries were sequenced on the Illumina HiSeq System as 87-base-pair reads. As for the original processing: Across the 500 to 850 repertoires, a later analysis counted tens of millions of unique TCR beta chains, roughly 11 million of which were shared by at least two donors. A nearest-neighbor algorithm error-corrected the raw reads and collapsed the reads into unique sequences, merging closely related sequences to remove PCR and sequencing errors. V, D and J gene segments were assigned by aligning CDR3 sequences to IMGT reference sequences. For a sequence to be retained, a match of at least six nucleotides to both a V gene segment and a J gene segment was required. Rearrangements were classified as productive when the CDR3 lacked stop codons and remained in frame with V and J, and all other rearrangements were classified as non-productive. CDR3 was defined according to IMGT convention as the region running from the second conserved V-encoded cysteine to the conserved J-encoded phenylalanine. The earlier analysis of 500 to 650 of the donors excluded any sequence lacking an unambiguous match to a single V gene segment. An earlier analysis of a few hundred of the donors called V segments functional above 56.7% productive rearrangements and segregating when the between-donor standard deviation exceeded 5%. To diagnose cytomegalovirus status from the catalog of TCR beta chain sequences, a statistical classification framework was built. In a later analysis, TCR nucleotide sequences were compared against IMGT/GENE-DB human TR gene sequences so that V and J genes could be assigned. A later analysis assigned CDR3 sequences and most-parsimonious VDJ recombination scenarios with the TCRdist pipeline. In a later analysis, every TCR beta chain was defined by the combination of its CDR3 amino acid sequence and its V-gene family, and reads without a unique V-gene family were dropped. In a later analysis, 450 to 600 highly shared, low-generation-probability nucleotide sequences were removed to address suspected cross-contamination and a sequencing artifact. For each public chain, a later analysis derived a clonal expansion index from normalized ranks of inferred template counts within each repertoire. In a later analysis, generation probabilities were computed using a VDJ recombination model fitted to out-of-frame rearrangements, and the results were checked against IGoR. Hypergeometric tests were used in a later analysis to score TCR-TCR, TCR-HLA and TCR-CMV co-occurrence, with a repertoire-size bias correction applied to the TCR pairs. False discovery rates were estimated in a later analysis by permuting HLA or CMV assignments 20 times. In a later analysis, co-occurring TCRs were grouped with DBSCAN, and TCRdist sequence similarity was added when clustering was performed within HLA-allele-positive subsets. Repertoires with fewer than 30,000 or more than 120,000 public chains were left out of co-occurrence clustering, as were five repertoires with anomalous nucleotide sharing. This immuneACCESS table, as held by TCRdb, lists in-frame sequences with V and J called but not all clones. Of the missing ones, under half trace to an unresolved V gene in checked studies; the others have no known cause. That table is the source of V, J and clone size, and D and trimming were worked out from the DNA. This sample comprises 250,000 to 300,000 clones, 80% to 95% of them detected only once. Clones ranked in the top ten supply around 1.7% of the sample.

The cohort comprised 550 to 700 healthy bone marrow donors. All cohort members were sampled while nominally healthy, although unrecorded immune exposures were likely present. The donor was CMV seronegative and was included in the group of a few hundred seronegative cohort members. Every donor gave a peripheral blood sample, and the peripheral blood mononuclear cells from that sample were used for TCR beta sequencing. The Qiagen DNeasy Blood Extraction Kit was used to extract genomic DNA from the blood cell samples. The germline V gene (reference sequence) provides CDR1 LNHDA and CDR2 SQIVND. The cysteine opens and the phenylalanine closes a CDR3 of 14 amino acids. The entry retains the CDR3 DNA only, 42 bases that are in frame from base 1. V is reduced by 8 bases and J by 0 bases, leaving a spacing of 14 bases between them.

The chain links TRBV19 with TRBJ2-7; 6 matching bases give a weak D call of TRBD1. What was sequenced was PBMCs. This receptor was taken from a girl aged 2 to 9 in good health and CMV-seronegative. The CDR3 has the sequence CASGESGHSYEQYF. The DNA is TGTGCCAGTGGGGAATCGGGACACTCCTACGAGCAGTACTTC.